Listed here are 2 T cell receptor beta chains from one sample, sequenced in a study of T-cell memory formation after mild COVID-19. TCRdb independently ran MiXCR on the 5' RACE reads; one entry per CDR3 protein. This table has approximately 340,000 distinct CDR3 sequences, around 13% appearing once. Sequenced input: PBMCs or a T cell subset sorted from them (not recorded which). The receptors originated from a man between 18 and 35 years old who had mild COVID-19 (a few samples of this study predate the infection). Cell type and time point are not known.

The J gene is TRBJ1-6, the V gene TRBV7-9; D remains ambiguous. The germline V and J ends were trimmed by 4 bases and 7 bases, with 11 bases remaining between them. Germline lookup yields CDR1 SEHNR and CDR2 FQNEAQ (reference sequence). The CDR3 has 14 residues. The CDR3 here is CASSSLPGNSPLHF. CDR3 nucleotide sequence: TGTGCCAGCAGCTCCCTCCCCGGGAATTCACCCCTCCACTTT.

The CDR3 region is CASSPGGVPVGYTF. CDR3 sequence (DNA): TGCGCCAGCAGCCCCGGCGGGGTCCCCGTTGGCTACACCTTC. V gene TRBV5-1 combines with J gene TRBJ1-2, with D unclear. With 4 bases removed from V and 7 bases from J, the gap between germline ends came to 17 bases. Germline V CDR1 and CDR2: SGHRS, YFSETQ. CDR3 length: 14 amino acids. Based on the CDR3 plus reference TRBV5-1 and TRBJ1-2, the full variable domain is KAGVTQTPRYLIKTRGQQVTLSCSPISGHRSVSWYQQTPGQGLQFLFEYFSETQRNKGNFPGRFSGRQFSNSRSEMNVSTLELGDSALYLCASSPGGVPVGYTFGSGTRLTVV.